A single sample gave rise to the 23 T cell receptor beta chains below, sequenced in a study of T cell responses to AZD1222 COVID-19 vaccine. Generated by immunoSEQ multiplex PCR, the TCRdb table keeps only in-frame clones and is missing some. The sample has about 120,000 clones, 80% to 90% seen once. This specimen was peripheral blood, taken on day 0 of AZD1222 vaccination. All receptors come from an adult in good health.

This chain joins TRBV6-5 and TRBJ2-4; 7 nucleotides line up with TRBD2. Germline V lookup: CDR1 MNHEY, CDR2 SVGAGI. Trimming at V came to 6 bases and at J to 8 bases, leaving 10 bases not matched to a gene. This CDR3 has 14 amino acids. DNA for the CDR3: TGTGCCAGCAGCTCATTGACTGGGGGGGACATTCAGTACTTC. It encodes CASSSLTGGDIQYF.

The CDR3 DNA reads TGTGCCAGCAGTTACTCGGCCATACAGGGTTCCAGGACAAGAAACACCATATATTTT. Translating it yields CASSYSAIQGSRTRNTIYF. This chain connects TRBV6-2 or TRBV6-3 to TRBJ1-3; a possible D gene is TRBD1 (6 bases). Germline V CDR1 and CDR2: MNHEY, SVGEGT. This CDR3 comprises 19 residues. Trimming took 0 bases from V and 5 from J, leaving 23 bases between them.

The genes are TRBV29-1 and TRBJ2-5, with no clear D. CDR1 SQVTM and CDR2 ANQGSEA come from the germline V gene. With 5 bases removed from V and 3 bases from J, the gap between germline ends came to 10 bases. The CDR3 extends over 12 amino acids. CDR3 sequence: CSVTDWKETQYF. The CDR3 region has the DNA TGCAGCGTTACCGACTGGAAAGAGACCCAGTACTTC.

The V and J genes are TRBV19 and TRBJ1-5; tentatively, D is TRBD1 (5 bases). Trimming took off 4 bases at V and 6 bases at J, with 16 bases between the two ends. This CDR3 has 15 residues. The germline gives CDR1 LNHDA, CDR2 SQIVND (reference sequence). CDR3 residues: CASSKGTRWGQPQHF. CDR3 in DNA: TGTGCCAGTAGTAAAGGGACGCGGTGGGGTCAGCCCCAGCATTTT.

The chain links TRBV11-3 to TRBJ2-7; D gene unclear. V lost 5 bases and J lost 4, with 12 bases in between. The CDR3 covers 13 residues. The germline gives CDR1 SGHNT, CDR2 YENEEA. CDR3 residues: CASSADRGYEQYF. CDR3 bases: TGTGCCAGCAGCGCAGATCGAGGTTACGAGCAGTACTTC.

The chain uses TRBV6-1 and TRBJ1-2; D is perhaps TRBD1 (5 bases). The V gene lost 1 base and the J gene lost 10 bases, with 22 bases spanning the gap. The CDR3 length is 16 residues. CDR1 is MNHNS, CDR2 SASEGT, per germline. The CDR3 region is CASSEVVGDVSYSYTF. For the CDR3, the DNA is TGTGCCAGCAGTGAAGTTGTGGGGGATGTCTCCTACTCCTACACCTTC.

This rearrangement joins TRBV10-3 to TRBJ2-5; D is undetermined. The CDR3 spans 13 residues. CDR1 and CDR2 (germline): ENHRY, SYGVKD. The V gene lost 5 bases and the J gene lost 4 bases, with 11 bases spanning the gap. CDR3 residues: CAISRLEGETQYF. For the CDR3, the DNA is TGTGCCATCAGTCGATTGGAAGGAGAGACCCAGTACTTC.

This chain connects TRBV19 to TRBJ1-2; TRBD1 matches at 7 bases. CDR3 size: 14 residues. Germline loops: CDR1 LNHDA, CDR2 SQIVND (reference sequence). V was pared by 5 bases and J by 4 bases, with 7 bases of the junction left unmatched. Here the CDR3 DNA reads TGTGCCAGTAGTGCTCCAGGGGGGCTCTATGGCTACACCTTC. Protein product: CASSAPGGLYGYTF.

This clone was observed at least ten times. The DNA for the CDR3 is TGTGCCAGCGCCCCCCGACTAGCCTCGGGCACAGATACGCAGTATTTT. Amino acid sequence: CASAPRLASGTDTQYF. This rearrangement joins TRBV5-8 to TRBJ2-3; 7 bases align to TRBD2. The CDR3 length is 16 residues. V trimming: 7 bases; J trimming: 1 base; junction bases outside the gene matches: 12. Germline-derived CDR1 and CDR2 are SGHTS and YDEGEE.

This sequence joins TRBV6-2 or TRBV6-3 and TRBJ2-3, with D hard to call. This CDR3 comprises 14 residues. CDR1 is MNHEY, CDR2 SVGEGT, per germline. The V and J ends lost 4 bases and 1 base respectively, with 9 bases between them. The CDR3 is CASSFISRTDTQYF. DNA for the CDR3: TGTGCCAGCAGTTTTATTTCCCGCACAGATACGCAGTATTTT.

V gene TRBV6-5 combines with J gene TRBJ1-5; TRBD1 matches at 7 bases. Germline trimming cut 7 bases from V and 4 bases from J; bases unmatched to any gene: 7. The CDR3 contains 14 residues. CDR1 and CDR2 from the germline V gene are MNHEY and SVGAGI. This CDR3 is CASKEQGTNQPQHF. CDR3 bases: TGTGCCAGCAAGGAACAGGGGACGAATCAGCCCCAGCATTTT.

This clone appeared once. This chain joins TRBV27 and TRBJ2-7; D might be TRBD2 (6 bases). Germline loops: CDR1 MNHEY, CDR2 SMNVEV (reference sequence). Trimming took 5 bases from V and 4 from J, leaving 18 bases between them. The length of the CDR3 is 15 residues. This CDR3 is CASSLVRGGIYEQYF. CDR3 DNA: TGTGCCAGCAGTCTGGTAAGGGGCGGGATTTACGAGCAGTACTTC.

The J gene is TRBJ1-5, the V gene TRBV4-2; tentative D call: TRBD1 (6 bases). Trimming removed 1 base at V and 6 bases at J, with 13 bases between. The CDR3 is made up of 15 amino acids. Germline loops: CDR1 LGHNA, CDR2 YNFKEQ. CDR3 amino acids: CASSQGSGVSQPQHF. CDR3 in DNA: TGTGCCAGCAGCCAAGGGTCAGGGGTCAGTCAGCCCCAGCATTTT.

The CDR3 spells CASSFPGSPLHF. The CDR3, as DNA: TGTGCCAGCAGCTTTCCAGGTTCACCCCTCCACTTT. The chain recombines TRBV7-9 with TRBJ1-6, with D hard to call. The CDR3 length is 12 residues. CDR1 is SEHNR and CDR2 is FQNEAQ in the germline V gene (reference sequence). Trimming removed 3 bases from V and 9 bases from J, with 6 bases in between.

V is TRBV7-9 and J is TRBJ2-4; 7 bases fit TRBD1. V gave up 2 bases and J gave up 3 bases; unmatched junction bases: 4. Germline V lookup: CDR1 SEHNR, CDR2 FQNEAQ (reference sequence). This CDR3 has 15 residues. CDR3 sequence (DNA): TGTGCCAGCAGCTTAACTCAGGGGGACAAAAACATTCAGTACTTC. Its protein product is CASSLTQGDKNIQYF.

The chain uses TRBV9 and TRBJ1-1, with a tentative D call TRBD1 (5 bases). The CDR3 spans 13 residues. Germline V gives CDR1 SGDLS, CDR2 YYNGEE. Trimming removed 4 bases at V and 5 bases at J, with 12 bases between. The DNA for the CDR3 is TGTGCCAGCAGCTCCAGCGGGGGTACTGAAGCTTTCTTT. As protein: CASSSSGGTEAFF.

V usage is TRBV9 and J usage is TRBJ2-1; D possibly matches TRBD1 or TRBD2 (5 bases each). The CDR3 loop spans 17 amino acids. The V gene's germline CDR1 is SGDLS and CDR2 YYNGEE. Trimming left V 3 bases short and J 4 bases short, with 20 bases between. The CDR3 spells CASSDGGRAASYNEQFF. As DNA, the CDR3 is TGTGCCAGCAGCGATGGGGGTAGAGCAGCTTCTTACAATGAGCAGTTCTTC.

This chain joins TRBV21-1 and TRBJ1-2; TRBD1 reflects the table's D call only, with no check against the DNA. TRBV21-1 is recorded as a pseudogene. The CDR3 covers 13 residues. The CDR3 nucleotides read TGTGCCAGCAGCCGGCCAGGTGGCTATGGCTACACCTTC. It yields the protein CASSRPGGYGYTF.

This rearrangement joins TRBV5-1 to TRBJ1-1, with TRBD1 identical over 7 bases. Per germline, CDR1 SGHRS and CDR2 YFSETQ. The V gene end was trimmed by 7 bases and the J gene end by 10 bases; junction bases not matched to a gene: 13. This CDR3 has 13 residues. The CDR3 is CASGSPGQEVAFF. CDR3 nucleotide sequence: TGCGCCAGCGGATCCCCAGGACAGGAGGTAGCTTTCTTT. The full variable domain, with the rest looked up from reference TRBV5-1 and TRBJ1-1, is KAGVTQTPRYLIKTRGQQVTLSCSPISGHRSVSWYQQTPGQGLQFLFEYFSETQRNKGNFPGRFSGRQFSNSRSEMNVSTLELGDSALYLCASGSPGQEVAFFGQGTRLTVV.

The chain couples TRBV4-3 to TRBJ2-7; no definite D call. This CDR3 is 13 amino acids long. Trimming shortened V by 1 base and J by 2 bases, and 6 bases separated the two germline ends. Germline CDR1 reads LGHNA; CDR2 reads YSLEER. The CDR3 loop reads CASSQGFAYEQYF. The CDR3 nucleotides read TGCGCCAGCAGCCAAGGTTTTGCCTACGAGCAGTACTTC.

The rearrangement uses TRBV20-1 and TRBJ1-2; D gene ambiguous. The CDR3 has 13 residues. Germline lookup yields CDR1 DFQATT and CDR2 SNEGSKA (reference sequence). V was pared by 3 bases and J by 3 bases, with 11 bases between. The CDR3 DNA follows: TGCAGTGCTAGTGAAAGGGCGGACTATGGCTACACCTTC. Protein: CSASERADYGYTF.

DNA of the CDR3: TGCAGCGTTTCCCCCGGCCCTGCGGGACCTTTCGAGCAGTACTTC. It codes for CSVSPGPAGPFEQYF. The gene calls are TRBV29-1 and TRBJ2-7; D possibly corresponds to TRBD2 (6 bases). The germline V gene encodes CDR1 SQVTM and CDR2 ANQGSEA. CDR3 length: 15 residues. With 5 bases removed from V and 6 bases from J, the gap between germline ends came to 23 bases.

The V and J genes are TRBV28 and TRBJ1-6, with 8 bases identical to TRBD1. Trimming cost V 6 bases and J 0 bases; bases outside gene matches: 4. CDR3 length: 16 residues. Germline CDR1 reads MDHEN; CDR2 reads SYDVKM. The CDR3 spells CASSGQGASYNSPLHF. The CDR3 nucleotides are TGTGCCAGCAGCGGACAGGGCGCCTCCTATAATTCACCCCTCCACTTT.